The 24 T cell receptor beta chains in this list originate from one sample, sequenced in a study of T cell responses to AZD1222 COVID-19 vaccine. Libraries were prepared by immunoSEQ multiplex PCR; TCRdb keeps only in-frame clonotypes and omits some of them. In the table there are about 50,000 clones, over 75% of which are singletons. The sample in question was peripheral blood, obtained on day 0 of AZD1222 vaccination. The source is an adult in good health.

The chain links TRBV6-2 or TRBV6-3 to TRBJ1-5; D possibly corresponds to TRBD1 (6 bases). The germline V and J ends were trimmed by 2 bases and 4 bases, with 12 bases remaining between them. The germline V gene has CDR1 MNHEY and CDR2 SVGEGT. The CDR3 extends over 15 amino acids. The CDR3 loop is CASSYAGGTNQPQHF. The CDR3 DNA reads as TGTGCCAGCAGTTACGCCGGGGGCACAAATCAGCCCCAGCATTTT.

A single count supports this clone. The genes are TRBV7-2 and TRBJ2-7; either TRBD1 or TRBD2 may supply D (6 bases each). Germline V lookup: CDR1 SGHTA, CDR2 FQGNSA. This CDR3 is 14 amino acids long. Trimming took 2 bases from V and 6 from J, leaving 14 bases between them. The CDR3, as DNA: TGTGCCAGCAGCTTACCCCTGGGGGGCCTCGAGCAGTACTTC. This codes for CASSLPLGGLEQYF.

The chain carries TRBV21-1 and TRBJ2-1; the D call TRBD2 from the table was never checked on the DNA. TRBV21-1 is reported as a pseudogene. The CDR3 totals 16 residues. CDR3 in amino acids: CASRPGRALRYNEQFF. For the CDR3, the DNA is TGTGCCAGCCGCCCGGGGAGGGCCTTGAGGTACAATGAGCAGTTCTTC.

The chain has TRBV7-3 and TRBJ2-3, with D possibly matching TRBD1 (5 bases). The germline V and J ends were trimmed by 4 bases and 2 bases, with 7 bases remaining between them. The CDR3 is made up of 13 amino acids. From germline, CDR1 is SGHTA and CDR2 FQGTGA. The CDR3: CASSSGNTDTQYF. The CDR3 nucleotides read TGTGCCAGCAGCTCAGGGAACACAGATACGCAGTATTTT.

V is TRBV6-5 and J is TRBJ1-2; no clear D gene. The CDR3 is 16 amino acids. The V and J ends lost 0 bases and 4 bases respectively, with 15 bases between them. The germline CDR1 and CDR2 sequences are MNHEY and SVGAGI. CDR3 protein: CASSYSIAGSRYGYTF. As DNA, the CDR3 is TGTGCCAGCAGTTACTCGATAGCGGGAAGTCGCTATGGCTACACCTTC.

This clone was seen just once. Here the CDR3 DNA reads TGCGCCAGCAGCCAAGATGGGGACTGGCGTCGGAACACCATATATTTT. Its translation: CASSQDGDWRRNTIYF. This sequence joins TRBV4-3 and TRBJ1-3; possible D gene TRBD1, 5 bases. This CDR3 spans 16 amino acids. V lost 0 bases to trimming and J lost 7 bases, with 16 bases between them. CDR1 and CDR2 (germline): LGHNA, YSLEER.

The V and J genes are TRBV12-3 or TRBV12-4 and TRBJ1-4; D not resolved. The V end was cut by 4 bases, the J end by 8 bases, with 5 bases between. The CDR3 has 11 amino acids. Here the CDR3 reads CASSSGEKLFF. The CDR3 DNA reads as TGTGCCAGCAGTTCTGGGGAAAAACTGTTTTTT.

The chain recombines TRBV24-1 with TRBJ2-5; 7 positions agree with TRBD1. Germline values: CDR1 KGHDR, CDR2 SFDVKD. The CDR3 has 15 residues. Unmatched junction bases numbered 5, after V lost 4 bases and J lost 1 base. Written as DNA, the CDR3 is TGTGCCACCAGTGACCCGACAGGGCCCCAAGAGACCCAGTACTTC. This gives the protein CATSDPTGPQETQYF.

The chain is built from TRBV4-2 and TRBJ1-3; tentatively, D is TRBD1 (5 bases). V was shortened by 4 bases and J by 4 bases, with 17 bases between the two germline ends. This CDR3 is built from 16 residues. The germline V gene has CDR1 LGHNA and CDR2 YNFKEQ. The CDR3 here is CASSPNFRESGNTIYF. The CDR3 DNA sequence: TGTGCCAGCAGCCCAAACTTCAGGGAATCCGGAAACACCATATATTTT.

The chain combines TRBV5-4 with TRBJ2-1, with D possibly matching TRBD2 (6 bases). V was clipped by 4 bases and J by 8 bases, with 10 bases between them. Germline CDR1 SGHNT, CDR2 YYREEE (reference sequence). The CDR3 length is 12 residues. CDR3: CASSTTRDEQFF. CDR3 bases: TGTGCCAGCAGCACGACTAGAGATGAGCAGTTCTTC. The full variable domain, in which reference TRBV5-4 and TRBJ2-1 provide the parts outside the CDR3, is ETGVTQSPTHLIKTRGQQVTLRCSSQSGHNTVSWYQQALGQGPQFIFQYYREEENGRGNFPPRFSGLQFPNYSSELNVNALELDDSALYLCASSTTRDEQFFGPGTRLTVL.

This chain joins TRBV5-1 and TRBJ2-1; no clear D gene. The length of the CDR3 is 14 residues. The germline V gene encodes CDR1 SGHRS and CDR2 YFSETQ. V gave up 4 bases and J gave up 7 bases, with 15 bases separating them. CDR3 residues: CASSPEPGGNEQFF. The CDR3 DNA sequence: TGCGCCAGCAGCCCCGAGCCGGGTGGGAATGAGCAGTTCTTC. The full variable domain, rest sourced from reference TRBV5-1 and TRBJ2-1, is KAGVTQTPRYLIKTRGQQVTLSCSPISGHRSVSWYQQTPGQGLQFLFEYFSETQRNKGNFPGRFSGRQFSNSRSEMNVSTLELGDSALYLCASSPEPGGNEQFFGPGTRLTVL.

V is TRBV4-3 and J is TRBJ2-3; tentatively, D is TRBD2 (5 bases). This CDR3 is built from 15 residues. Trimming pared 1 base from V and 0 bases from J, leaving 8 bases between. Germline V gene data show CDR1 as LGHNA and CDR2 as YSLEER. The CDR3 nucleotides are TGCGCCAGCAGCCAAGCGGGGTTTAGCACAGATACGCAGTATTTT. This translates into CASSQAGFSTDTQYF.

The chain links TRBV5-1 to TRBJ1-2; possibly TRBD1 for D (6 bases). Trimming cost V 1 base and J 6 bases, with 13 bases left between them. The CDR3 totals 14 residues. CDR1 is SGHRS and CDR2 is YFSETQ in the germline V gene. CDR3 DNA sequence: TGCGCCAGCAGCTTGCGACAGCCAGGGGATGGCTACACCTTC. Protein: CASSLRQPGDGYTF.

A few counts support this clone. Here the CDR3 reads CASRGMNEQYF. The CDR3 bases are TGTGCCAGCAGGGGGATGAACGAGCAGTACTTC. The genes are TRBV5-4 and TRBJ2-7, with D hard to call. The CDR3 is made up of 11 amino acids. Germline V lookup: CDR1 SGHNT, CDR2 YYREEE (reference sequence). V dropped 5 bases and J dropped 5 bases, with 8 bases sitting between them.

V gene TRBV4-1 combines with J gene TRBJ2-1, with D unclear. The CDR3 runs 15 residues. Germline lookup yields CDR1 MGHRA and CDR2 YSYEKL. V gave up 1 base and J gave up 4 bases, with 11 bases separating them. Here the CDR3 DNA reads TGCGCCAGCAGCCAAGTCGGCCGGAAATACAATGAGCAGTTCTTC. Protein product: CASSQVGRKYNEQFF.

V usage is TRBV3-1 (or the pseudogene TRBV3-2) and J usage is TRBJ1-6, with 10 nucleotides matching TRBD1. CDR3 size: 14 residues. Per germline, CDR1 LGHDT and CDR2 YNNKEL (reference sequence). Unmatched junction bases numbered 6, after V lost 6 bases and J lost 10 bases. In nucleotides, the CDR3 is TGTGCCAGCAGTAAAGGACAGGGGGTCTCACCCCTCCACTTT. Protein sequence: CASSKGQGVSPLHF.

The chain is built from TRBV12-3 or TRBV12-4 and TRBJ1-5; TRBD1 agrees at 8 bases. V lost 3 bases, J lost 7 bases, and 2 bases stayed unmatched. The CDR3 contains 13 residues. CDR3 coding DNA: TGTGCCAGCAGTTTGGACAGGGACCAGCCCCAGCATTTT. It is translated as CASSLDRDQPQHF.

The V and J genes are TRBV18 and TRBJ2-3, with D perhaps matching TRBD2 (6 bases). The germline V gene encodes CDR1 KGHSH and CDR2 LQKENI. The CDR3 runs 18 residues. V dropped 2 bases and J dropped 6 bases, with 24 bases sitting between them. The CDR3 nucleotides read TGTGCCAGCTCACCATACGGGCGCGGGATTAGAAGAGGGGATACGCAGTATTTT. It yields the protein CASSPYGRGIRRGDTQYF.

The rearrangement uses TRBV12-3 or TRBV12-4 and TRBJ2-1, with D possibly TRBD1 on 6 matching bases. V shed 6 bases and J shed 12 bases, with 15 bases lying between them. This CDR3 comprises 12 residues. CDR3 loop: CASRRGAGAQFF. CDR3 DNA sequence: TGTGCCAGCAGGAGGGGAGCAGGGGCGCAGTTCTTC.

The V gene is TRBV15, the J gene TRBJ1-2, with 8 bases identical to TRBD1. J lost 4 bases, V lost 0 bases, and 10 bases had no gene match. The CDR3 loop spans 17 amino acids. Germline CDR1 LNHNV, CDR2 YYDKDF (reference sequence). The CDR3, as DNA: TGTGCCACCAGCAGAGACTTAAGCCAGGGGGCGGGCTATGGCTACACCTTC. Translating gives CATSRDLSQGAGYGYTF.

This clone came up once. The chain has TRBV2 and TRBJ2-7, with D perhaps TRBD2 (5 bases). CDR3 size: 14 residues. V was pared by 5 bases and J by 5 bases, with 16 bases between. Germline CDR1 is SNHLY and CDR2 is FYNNEI. This CDR3 is CASSSQGGRNEQYF. CDR3 DNA: TGTGCCAGCAGTTCTCAAGGTGGGAGAAACGAGCAGTACTTC.

CDR3 loop: CASSPPLGGGYEQYF. The CDR3 DNA sequence: TGTGCCAGCAGCCCTCCCCTGGGGGGAGGATACGAGCAGTACTTC. The gene calls are TRBV11-3 and TRBJ2-7; possible D gene TRBD2, 6 bases. Per germline, CDR1 SGHNT and CDR2 YENEEA. The V and J ends lost 5 bases and 4 bases respectively, with 18 bases between them. The CDR3 runs 15 residues. Full variable domain (rest looked up from reference TRBV11-3 and TRBJ2-7): EAGVVQSPRYKIIEKKQPVAFWCNPISGHNTLYWYLQNLGQGPELLIRYENEEAVDDSQLPKDRFSAERLKGVDSTLKIQPAELGDSAVYLCASSPPLGGGYEQYFGPGTRLTVT.

The gene calls are TRBV7-9 and TRBJ2-1; D may be TRBD2 (6 bases). V was cut by 4 bases and J by 2 bases, with 21 bases left in between. Germline values: CDR1 SEHNR, CDR2 FQNEAQ (reference sequence). The CDR3 spans 18 residues. CDR3 residues: CASSSPKEEGSPYNEQFF. DNA of the CDR3: TGTGCCAGCAGCTCCCCCAAAGAGGAGGGTTCCCCCTACAATGAGCAGTTCTTC.

The gene calls are TRBV7-9 and TRBJ2-1; no definite D call. Between the trimmed V and J ends, which lost 3 bases and 4 bases, there was a span of 19 bases. From germline, CDR1 is SEHNR and CDR2 FQNEAQ (reference sequence). CDR3 length: 17 residues. The CDR3 DNA is TGTGCCAGCAGCTTCTACCCGGGCGGCGCAGATTACAATGAGCAGTTCTTC. Protein: CASSFYPGGADYNEQFF.